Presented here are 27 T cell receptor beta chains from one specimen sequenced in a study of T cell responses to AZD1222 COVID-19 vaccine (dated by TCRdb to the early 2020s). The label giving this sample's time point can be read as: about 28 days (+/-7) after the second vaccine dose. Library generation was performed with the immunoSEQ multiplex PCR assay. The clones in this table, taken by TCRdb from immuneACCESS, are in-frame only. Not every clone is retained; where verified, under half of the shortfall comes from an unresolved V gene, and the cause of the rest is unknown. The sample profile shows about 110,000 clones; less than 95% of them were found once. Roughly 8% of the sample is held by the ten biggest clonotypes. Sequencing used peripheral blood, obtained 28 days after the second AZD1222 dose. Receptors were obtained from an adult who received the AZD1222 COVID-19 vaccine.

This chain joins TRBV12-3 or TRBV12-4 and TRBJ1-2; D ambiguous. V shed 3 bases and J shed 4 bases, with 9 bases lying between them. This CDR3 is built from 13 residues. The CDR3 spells CASSLSGTYGYTF. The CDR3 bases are TGTGCCAGCAGTTTGTCCGGAACCTATGGCTACACCTTC.

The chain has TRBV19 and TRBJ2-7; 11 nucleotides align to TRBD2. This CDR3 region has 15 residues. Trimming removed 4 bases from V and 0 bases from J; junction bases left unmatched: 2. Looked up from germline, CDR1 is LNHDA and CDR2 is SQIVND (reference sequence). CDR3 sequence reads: CASSRLAGSSYEQYF. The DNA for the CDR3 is TGTGCCAGTAGTAGACTAGCGGGGAGCTCCTACGAGCAGTACTTC.

The CDR3 loop reads CATSDPSGANNEQFF. CDR3 DNA sequence: TGTGCCACCAGTGATCCTAGCGGGGCGAACAATGAGCAGTTCTTC. This sequence joins TRBV24-1 and TRBJ2-1, with 9 bases that match TRBD2. Germline assignment: CDR1 KGHDR and CDR2 SFDVKD. The J segment lost 5 bases and the V segment lost 3 bases, leaving 4 bases of the junction unmatched. The CDR3 sequence is 15 residues long.

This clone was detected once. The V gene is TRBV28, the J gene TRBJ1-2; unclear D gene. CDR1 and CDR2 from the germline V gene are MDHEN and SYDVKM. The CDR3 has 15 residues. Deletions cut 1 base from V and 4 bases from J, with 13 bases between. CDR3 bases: TGTGCCAGCAGTTTATATCCAATTTCCCTCTATGGCTACACCTTC. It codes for CASSLYPISLYGYTF.

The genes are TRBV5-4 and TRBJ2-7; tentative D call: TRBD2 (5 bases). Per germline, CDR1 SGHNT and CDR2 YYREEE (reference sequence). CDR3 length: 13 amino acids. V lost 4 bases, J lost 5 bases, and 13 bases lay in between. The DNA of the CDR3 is TGTGCCAGCAGCCGCCGGGGAAGTAACGAGCAGTACTTC. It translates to CASSRRGSNEQYF. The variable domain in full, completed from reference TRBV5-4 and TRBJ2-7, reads ETGVTQSPTHLIKTRGQQVTLRCSSQSGHNTVSWYQQALGQGPQFIFQYYREEENGRGNFPPRFSGLQFPNYSSELNVNALELDDSALYLCASSRRGSNEQYFGPGTRLTVT.

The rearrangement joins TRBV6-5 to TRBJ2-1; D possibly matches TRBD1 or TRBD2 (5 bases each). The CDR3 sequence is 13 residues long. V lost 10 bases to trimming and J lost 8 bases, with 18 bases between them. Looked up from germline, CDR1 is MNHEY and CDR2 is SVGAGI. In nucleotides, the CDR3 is TGTGCCAATGGCCGGGACCCATGGGATGAGCAGTTCTTC. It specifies CANGRDPWDEQFF.

The CDR3 loop is CASSDSAGTRADTQYF. CDR3 bases: TGTGCCAGCAGTGACTCGGCCGGGACTAGAGCAGATACGCAGTATTTT. The chain uses TRBV6-4 and TRBJ2-3, with TRBD2 matching 8 bases. The trim removed 0 bases at V and 4 bases at J, leaving 6 bases unmatched. Germline values: CDR1 MRHNA, CDR2 SNTAGT. CDR3 length equals 16 residues.

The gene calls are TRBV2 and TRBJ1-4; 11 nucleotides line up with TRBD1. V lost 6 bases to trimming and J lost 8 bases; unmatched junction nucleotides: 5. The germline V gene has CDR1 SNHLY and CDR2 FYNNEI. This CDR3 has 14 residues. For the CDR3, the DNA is TGTGCCAGCAGGGGACAGGGGGATTCGGAAAAACTGTTTTTT. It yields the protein CASRGQGDSEKLFF.

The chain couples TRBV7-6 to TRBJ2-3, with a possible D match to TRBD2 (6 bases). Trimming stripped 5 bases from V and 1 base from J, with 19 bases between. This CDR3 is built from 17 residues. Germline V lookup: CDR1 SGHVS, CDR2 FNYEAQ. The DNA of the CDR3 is TGTGCCAGCAGCCCCTCTAAGACCCGGAGGGGCACAGATACGCAGTATTTT. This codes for CASSPSKTRRGTDTQYF.

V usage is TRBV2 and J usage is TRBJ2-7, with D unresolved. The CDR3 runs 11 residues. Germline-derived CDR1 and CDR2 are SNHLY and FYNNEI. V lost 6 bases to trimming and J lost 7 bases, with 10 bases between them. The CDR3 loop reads CASRVVAEQYF. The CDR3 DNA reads TGTGCCAGCAGAGTCGTGGCTGAGCAGTACTTC.

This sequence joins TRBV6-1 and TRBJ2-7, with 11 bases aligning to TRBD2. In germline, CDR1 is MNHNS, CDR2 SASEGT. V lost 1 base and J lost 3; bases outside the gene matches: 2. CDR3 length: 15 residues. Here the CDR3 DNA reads TGTGCCAGCAGTGAAGGACTAGCGGGGCTCTACGAGCAGTACTTC. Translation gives CASSEGLAGLYEQYF.

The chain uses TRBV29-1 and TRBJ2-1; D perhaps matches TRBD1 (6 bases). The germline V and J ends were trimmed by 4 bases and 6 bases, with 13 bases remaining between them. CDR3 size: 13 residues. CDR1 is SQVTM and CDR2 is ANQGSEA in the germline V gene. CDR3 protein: CSVGGQQGNEQFF. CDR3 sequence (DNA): TGCAGCGTTGGCGGTCAACAGGGCAATGAGCAGTTCTTC.

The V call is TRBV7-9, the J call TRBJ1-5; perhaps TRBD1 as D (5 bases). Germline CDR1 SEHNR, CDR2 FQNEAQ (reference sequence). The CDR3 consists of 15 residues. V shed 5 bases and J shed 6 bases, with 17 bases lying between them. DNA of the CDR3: TGTGCCAGCAGCCCTAGCGAGGGTGGGGGTCAGCCCCAGCATTTT. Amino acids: CASSPSEGGGQPQHF.

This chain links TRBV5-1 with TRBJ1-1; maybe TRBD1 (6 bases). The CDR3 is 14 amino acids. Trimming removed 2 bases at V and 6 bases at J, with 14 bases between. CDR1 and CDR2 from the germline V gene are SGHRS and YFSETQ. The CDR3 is CASSFATGIPEAFF. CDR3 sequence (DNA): TGCGCCAGCAGCTTCGCAACAGGGATCCCTGAAGCTTTCTTT.

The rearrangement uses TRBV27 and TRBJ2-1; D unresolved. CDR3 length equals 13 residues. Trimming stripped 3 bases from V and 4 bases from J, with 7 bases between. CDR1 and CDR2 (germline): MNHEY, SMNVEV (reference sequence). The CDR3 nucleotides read TGTGCCAGCAGTTTTGACGGATACAATGAGCAGTTCTTC. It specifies CASSFDGYNEQFF.

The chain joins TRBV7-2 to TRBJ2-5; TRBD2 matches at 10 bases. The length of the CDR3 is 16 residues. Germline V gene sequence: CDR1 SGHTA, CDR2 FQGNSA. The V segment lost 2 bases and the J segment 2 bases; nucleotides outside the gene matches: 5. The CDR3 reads CASSLTRTSGQETQYF. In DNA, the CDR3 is TGTGCCAGCAGCTTAACCCGGACTAGCGGACAAGAGACCCAGTACTTC.

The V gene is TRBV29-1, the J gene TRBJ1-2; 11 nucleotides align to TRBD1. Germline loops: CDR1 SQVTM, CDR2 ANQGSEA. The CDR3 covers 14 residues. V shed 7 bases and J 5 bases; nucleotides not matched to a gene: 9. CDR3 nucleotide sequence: TGCAGCGCCGAGGACAGGGGGCGCCGATATGGCTACACCTTC. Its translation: CSAEDRGRRYGYTF.

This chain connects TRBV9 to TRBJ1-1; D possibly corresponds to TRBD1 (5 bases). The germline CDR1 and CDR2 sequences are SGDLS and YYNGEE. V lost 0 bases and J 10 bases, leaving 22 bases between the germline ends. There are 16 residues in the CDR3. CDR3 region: CASSVAPMGRVFRAFF. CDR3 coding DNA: TGTGCCAGCAGCGTAGCTCCGATGGGCAGGGTCTTCCGAGCTTTCTTT.

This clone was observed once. The CDR3, as DNA: TGTGCCAGCAGCTGGACTAGTCCCACTGAGCAGTTCTTC. Amino acids: CASSWTSPTEQFF. The chain recombines TRBV7-2 with TRBJ2-1; 7 bases match TRBD2. The CDR3 spans 13 residues. The germline V gene has CDR1 SGHTA and CDR2 FQGNSA. J gave up 9 bases and V 4 bases, and 6 bases lay outside the gene matches.

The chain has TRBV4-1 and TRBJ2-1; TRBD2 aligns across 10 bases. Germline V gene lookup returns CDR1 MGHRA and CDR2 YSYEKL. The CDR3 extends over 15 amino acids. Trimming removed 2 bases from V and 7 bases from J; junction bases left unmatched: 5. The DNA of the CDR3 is TGCGCCAGCAGCCAAAGCGGGGGGGCGGGAAATGAGCAGTTCTTC. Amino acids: CASSQSGGAGNEQFF.

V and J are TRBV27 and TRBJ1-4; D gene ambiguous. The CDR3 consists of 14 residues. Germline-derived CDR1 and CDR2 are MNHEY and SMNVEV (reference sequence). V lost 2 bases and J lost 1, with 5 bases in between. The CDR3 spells CASSLRGTNEKLFF. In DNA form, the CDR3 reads TGTGCCAGCAGTTTACGGGGAACTAATGAAAAACTGTTTTTT.

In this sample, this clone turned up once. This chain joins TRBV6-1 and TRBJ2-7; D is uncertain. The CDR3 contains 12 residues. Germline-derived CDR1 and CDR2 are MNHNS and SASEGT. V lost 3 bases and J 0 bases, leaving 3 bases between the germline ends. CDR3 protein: CASSDHSYEQYF. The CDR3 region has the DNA TGTGCCAGCAGTGACCACTCCTACGAGCAGTACTTC.

In nucleotides, the CDR3 is TGCGCCAGCAGCTTGGATCGCGAGCAGTACTTC. It yields the protein CASSLDREQYF. The V gene is TRBV5-1, the J gene TRBJ2-7; D is ambiguous. Germline V CDR1 and CDR2: SGHRS, YFSETQ. Trimming took 0 bases from V and 6 from J, leaving 4 bases between them. The CDR3 has 11 residues.

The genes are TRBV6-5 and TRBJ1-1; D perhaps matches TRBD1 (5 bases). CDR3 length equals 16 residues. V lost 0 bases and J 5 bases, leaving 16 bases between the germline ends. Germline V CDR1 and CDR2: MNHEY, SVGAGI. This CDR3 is CASSYSMDIGGTEAFF. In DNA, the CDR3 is TGTGCCAGCAGTTACTCGATGGACATTGGGGGAACTGAAGCTTTCTTT.

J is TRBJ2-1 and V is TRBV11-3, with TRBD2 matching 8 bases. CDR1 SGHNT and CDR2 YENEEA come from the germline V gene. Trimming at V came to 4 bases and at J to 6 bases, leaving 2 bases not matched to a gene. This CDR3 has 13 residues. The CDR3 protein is CASSSGGANEQFF. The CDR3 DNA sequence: TGTGCCAGCAGCTCCGGGGGGGCCAATGAGCAGTTCTTC.

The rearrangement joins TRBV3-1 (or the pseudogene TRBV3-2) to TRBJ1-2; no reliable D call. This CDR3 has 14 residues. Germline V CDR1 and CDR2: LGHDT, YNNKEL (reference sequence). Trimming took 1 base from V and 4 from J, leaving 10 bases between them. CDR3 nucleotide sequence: TGTGCCAGCAGCCAAGCCGAGGTTGGCTATGGCTACACCTTC. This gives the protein CASSQAEVGYGYTF.

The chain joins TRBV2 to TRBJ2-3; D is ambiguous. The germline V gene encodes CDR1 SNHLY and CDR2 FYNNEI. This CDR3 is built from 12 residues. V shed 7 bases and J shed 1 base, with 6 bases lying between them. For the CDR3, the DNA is TGTGCCAGCACTTGGGGCACAGATACGCAGTATTTT. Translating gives CASTWGTDTQYF.